The 14 T cell receptor beta chains listed next were all sequenced from one sample in a study of cytomegalovirus exposure and HLA in healthy donors. Repertoires were generated with immunoSEQ multiplex PCR, while TCRdb's copy carries only in-frame clones and drops some. The sample lists about 56,000 clones, around 93% occurring once. Sequenced sample: PBMCs. These receptors were collected from a young woman in good health and CMV-seropositive.

The V gene is TRBV4-3, the J gene TRBJ2-7, with D uncertain. V gave up 0 bases and J gave up 5 bases, with 5 bases separating them. Germline loops: CDR1 LGHNA, CDR2 YSLEER. The CDR3 extends over 12 amino acids. The CDR3 loop reads CASSQEGNEQYF. CDR3 in DNA: TGCGCCAGCAGCCAAGAGGGCAACGAGCAGTACTTC.

The rearrangement joins TRBV4-3 to TRBJ1-2; TRBD1 is a possible D gene (5 bases). Germline V gene data show CDR1 as LGHNA and CDR2 as YSLEER. Deletions cut 0 bases from V and 7 bases from J, with 18 bases between. The CDR3 extends over 16 amino acids. DNA of the CDR3: TGCGCCAGCAGCCAAGATAGGTCGGGCAGGGTAGGTGGCTACACCTTC. It encodes CASSQDRSGRVGGYTF.

The genes are TRBV5-4 and TRBJ1-1; no clear D. Germline V gene sequence: CDR1 SGHNT, CDR2 YYREEE (reference sequence). This CDR3 contains 13 residues. Trimming pared 1 base from V and 2 bases from J, leaving 6 bases between. CDR3 region: CASSLWHNTEAFF. The DNA for the CDR3 is TGTGCCAGCAGCTTGTGGCACAACACTGAAGCTTTCTTT.

V usage is TRBV6-1 and J usage is TRBJ1-1; D gene unclear. CDR3 length: 11 residues. Trimming took 2 bases from V and 7 from J, leaving 5 bases between them. The V gene's germline CDR1 is MNHNS and CDR2 SASEGT. DNA of the CDR3: TGTGCCAGCAGTGAACGTCGTGAAGCTTTCTTT. Amino acids: CASSERREAFF.

The rearrangement uses TRBV19 and TRBJ1-1; 9 bases match TRBD1. The CDR3 runs 16 residues. Germline CDR1 reads LNHDA; CDR2 reads SQIVND (reference sequence). V was clipped by 3 bases and J by 1 base; unmatched bases: 6. CDR3 in DNA: TGTGCCAGTAGTATCCCAAGACAGGGGGAGAACACTGAAGCTTTCTTT. Translating it yields CASSIPRQGENTEAFF.

The chain links TRBV7-9 to TRBJ2-1; 8 nucleotides align to TRBD1. Germline CDR1 is SEHNR and CDR2 is FQNEAQ (reference sequence). V gave up 5 bases and J gave up 0 bases; unmatched junction bases: 9. The CDR3 spans 17 residues. CDR3 DNA: TGTGCCAGCAGCCCGCCGGGACAGGTTAGCTCCTACAATGAGCAGTTCTTC. It encodes CASSPPGQVSSYNEQFF.

The rearrangement joins TRBV2 to TRBJ2-7; the D is unclear. V was pared by 3 bases and J by 6 bases, with 6 bases between. The CDR3 runs to 11 residues. Germline V CDR1 and CDR2: SNHLY, FYNNEI. CDR3 protein: CASSDGGEQYF. CDR3 DNA: TGTGCCAGCAGTGACGGCGGCGAGCAGTACTTC.

The rearrangement links TRBV6-1 to TRBJ1-5; maybe TRBD1 (6 bases). This CDR3 is 18 amino acids long. Germline loops: CDR1 MNHNS, CDR2 SASEGT. Trimming removed 1 base at V and 9 bases at J, with 25 bases between. The CDR3, as DNA: TGTGCCAGCAGTGAAGACGCCAGGGGCGCTGGTATAGGAAGGCCCCAGCATTTT. This translates into CASSEDARGAGIGRPQHF.

The gene calls are TRBV5-6 and TRBJ1-2; D might be TRBD1 (6 bases). Trimming took 4 bases from V and 4 from J, leaving 17 bases between them. The CDR3 contains 15 residues. The germline CDR1 and CDR2 sequences are SGHDT and YYEEEE. The CDR3 spells CASSLDRSGVYGYTF. The CDR3 nucleotides read TGTGCCAGCAGCCTCGACAGGTCCGGAGTCTATGGCTACACCTTC.

The chain uses TRBV6-1 and TRBJ2-7; D possibly corresponds to TRBD1 (7 bases). This CDR3 has 15 residues. Germline loops: CDR1 MNHNS, CDR2 SASEGT. Trimming pared 6 bases from V and 2 bases from J, leaving 17 bases between. The chain's CDR3 is CASRDRGTVTYEQYF. The CDR3 DNA reads TGTGCCAGCAGAGACCGCGGGACAGTTACCTACGAGCAGTACTTC.

The chain combines TRBV6-1 with TRBJ2-7, with 11 nucleotides matching TRBD1. Losses at the gene ends were 3 bases for V and 4 bases for J; bases not matched to a gene: 5. The V gene's germline CDR1 is MNHNS and CDR2 SASEGT. CDR3 length: 15 amino acids. CDR3 sequence (DNA): TGTGCCAGCAGTGACCGGGACAGGGGGTATTACGAGCAGTACTTC. Translated: CASSDRDRGYYEQYF.

The chain is built from TRBV7-9 and TRBJ2-3; D is unresolved. Per germline, CDR1 SEHNR and CDR2 FQNEAQ (reference sequence). This CDR3 has 12 amino acids. Trimming removed 8 bases at V and 4 bases at J, with 10 bases between. The CDR3 region is CASAEVPDTQYF. The DNA for the CDR3 is TGTGCCAGCGCCGAGGTCCCAGATACGCAGTATTTT.

This clone showed up just once. The chain employs TRBV19 and TRBJ2-7; 12 bases are shared with TRBD1. This CDR3 is 15 amino acids long. The germline V gene has CDR1 LNHDA and CDR2 SQIVND (reference sequence). Unmatched junction bases numbered 5, after V lost 5 bases and J lost 3 bases. The CDR3 DNA is TGTGCCAGTAGTGTGGGACAGGGGGCGTTCTACGAGCAGTACTTC. Its protein product is CASSVGQGAFYEQYF.

This clone came up a few times. The chain couples TRBV9 to TRBJ2-3, with unresolved D. Germline values: CDR1 SGDLS, CDR2 YYNGEE. The V and J ends lost 3 bases and 1 base respectively, with 9 bases between them. The length of the CDR3 is 14 residues. CDR3 nucleotide sequence: TGTGCCAGCAGCGCACAAGATGGCACAGATACGCAGTATTTT. The encoded protein is CASSAQDGTDTQYF.